This T cell receptor beta chain was sequenced for a study of T-cell reconstitution after alpha-beta-depleted transplantation in children. The CDR3 extends over 14 amino acids. V lost 5 bases and J lost 2, with 10 bases in between. Germline V CDR1 and CDR2: KGHSH, LQKENI. For TCRbeta, the library was prepared with unique molecular identifiers. MiXCR, run by TCRdb on the PCR reads, gives a single entry per CDR3 protein. The sample records 360,000 or so distinct CDR3 sequences, around 20% being singletons. This chain connects TRBV18 to TRBJ2-1; perhaps TRBD1 as D (5 bases). This sample comprised PBMCs from the stem cell graft donor, obtained from the stem cell graft. The origin of this receptor is a human donor who donated a stem cell graft to a child with acute myeloid leukemia. The CDR3: CASSSRDTYNEQFF. The CDR3, as DNA: TGTGCCAGCTCATCCAGGGATACCTACAATGAGCAGTTCTTC. The full variable domain, rest sourced from reference TRBV18 and TRBJ2-1, is NAGVMQNPRHLVRRRGQEARLRCSPMKGHSHVYWYRQLPEEGLKFMVYLQKENIIDESGMPKERFSAEFPKEGPSILRIQQVVRGDSAAYFCASSSRDTYNEQFFGPGTRLTVL.